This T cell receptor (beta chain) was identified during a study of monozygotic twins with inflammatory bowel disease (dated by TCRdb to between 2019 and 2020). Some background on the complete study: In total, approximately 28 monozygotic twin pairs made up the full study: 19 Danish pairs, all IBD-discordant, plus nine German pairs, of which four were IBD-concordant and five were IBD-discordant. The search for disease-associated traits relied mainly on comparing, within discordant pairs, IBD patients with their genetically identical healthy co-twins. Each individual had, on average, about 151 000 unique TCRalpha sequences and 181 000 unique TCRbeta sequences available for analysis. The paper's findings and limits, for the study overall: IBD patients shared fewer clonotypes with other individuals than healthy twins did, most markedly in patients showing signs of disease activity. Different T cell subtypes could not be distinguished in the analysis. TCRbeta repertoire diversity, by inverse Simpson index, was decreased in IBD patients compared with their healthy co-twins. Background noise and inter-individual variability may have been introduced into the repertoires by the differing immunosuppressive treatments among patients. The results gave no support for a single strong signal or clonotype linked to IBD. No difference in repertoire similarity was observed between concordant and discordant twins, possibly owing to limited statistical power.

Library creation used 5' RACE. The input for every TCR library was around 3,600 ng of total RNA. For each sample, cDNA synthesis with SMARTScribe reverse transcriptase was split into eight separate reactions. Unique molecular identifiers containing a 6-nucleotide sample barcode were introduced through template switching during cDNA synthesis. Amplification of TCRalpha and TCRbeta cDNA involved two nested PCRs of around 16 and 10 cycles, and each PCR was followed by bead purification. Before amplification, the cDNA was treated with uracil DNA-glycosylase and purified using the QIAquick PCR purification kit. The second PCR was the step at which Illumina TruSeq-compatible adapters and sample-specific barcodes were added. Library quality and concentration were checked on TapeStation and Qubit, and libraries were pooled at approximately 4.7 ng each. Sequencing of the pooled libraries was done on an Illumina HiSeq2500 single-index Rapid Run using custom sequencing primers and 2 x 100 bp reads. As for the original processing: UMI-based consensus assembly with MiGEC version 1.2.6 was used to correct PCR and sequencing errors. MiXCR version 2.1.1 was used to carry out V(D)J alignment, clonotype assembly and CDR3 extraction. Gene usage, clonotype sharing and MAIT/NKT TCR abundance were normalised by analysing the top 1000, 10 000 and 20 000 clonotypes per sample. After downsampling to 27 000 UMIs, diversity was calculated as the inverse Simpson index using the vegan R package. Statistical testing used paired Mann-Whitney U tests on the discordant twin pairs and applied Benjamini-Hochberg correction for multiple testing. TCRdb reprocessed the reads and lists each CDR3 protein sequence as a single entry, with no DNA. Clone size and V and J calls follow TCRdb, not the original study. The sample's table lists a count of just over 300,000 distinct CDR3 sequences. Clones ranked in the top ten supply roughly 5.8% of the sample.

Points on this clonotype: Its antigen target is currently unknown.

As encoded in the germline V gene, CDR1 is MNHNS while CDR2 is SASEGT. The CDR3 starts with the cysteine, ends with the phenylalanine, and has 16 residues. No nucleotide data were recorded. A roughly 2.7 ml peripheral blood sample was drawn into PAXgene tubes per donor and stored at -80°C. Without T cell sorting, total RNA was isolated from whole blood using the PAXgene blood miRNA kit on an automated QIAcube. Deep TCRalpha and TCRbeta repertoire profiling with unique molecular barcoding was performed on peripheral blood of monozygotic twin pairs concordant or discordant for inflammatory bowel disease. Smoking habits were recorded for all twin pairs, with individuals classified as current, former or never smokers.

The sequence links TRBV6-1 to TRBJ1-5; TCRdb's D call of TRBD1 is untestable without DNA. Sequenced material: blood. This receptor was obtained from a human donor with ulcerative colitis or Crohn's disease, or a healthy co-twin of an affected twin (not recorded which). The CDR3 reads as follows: CASRFNADSAGQPQHF.